This TCR beta chain came from a study of blood T cell repertoires in COVID-19 (dated by TCRdb to 2020 to 2021). The study in broad terms: Samples from collaborators originated in the United States, Italy and Spain and spanned both the acute and convalescent phases of COVID-19. The material from the prospective study consisted of cDNA or gDNA derived from T cells, B-cell-depleted T cells, or PBMCs. Subjects who had been exposed to COVID-19, were actively infected with it, or had recovered from it provided the deeply sampled blood TCRbeta repertoires that made up the dataset. The repertoires were released in a freely available public database intended as a resource for research on the immune response to SARS-CoV-2. Samples were obtained from the ongoing ImmuneRACE study (first 160 participants) and from some 1,300 subjects provided by 6 global collaborators. Sample metadata almost always included a de-identified subject ID, COVID-19 status, age in years and sex. Where available, HLA class I and class II types were taken from metadata supplied by the sample provider and were not determined by assay-based typing. Overall study results and their limits: The quantity of clinical and demographic metadata differed by source and by participant and was supplied without curation.

A remark on this clone: Its antigen remains unidentified. Per-base quality was not reported, and no clone a single base away is much larger than it.

The germline V gene specifies MDHEN as CDR1 and SYDVKM as CDR2. V is cut back by 4 bases and J by 1 base, with 4 bases in the junction unmatched. From its cysteine to its phenylalanine, the CDR3 spans 15 amino acids. Just CDR3 DNA is preserved here, 45 bases in frame from base 1. A second Seattle source provided samples from volunteer blood donors who had recovered from COVID-19. The collaborating institutions used their own protocols to collect whole blood in K2EDTA tubes. For TCRbeta analysis, collaborators shipped samples as frozen whole blood, isolated PBMCs, or DNA extracted from either of those sample types. The immunoSEQ Assay, a bias-controlled multiplex PCR, was used to amplify TCRbeta CDR3 regions from genomic DNA. The authors' analysis ran thus. Nucleated cell counts per sample were estimated from amplification of reference gene primers within the assay. To quantify the absolute abundance of each unique TCRbeta CDR3 rearrangement, sequence reads were collapsed and filtered. For each sample, productive Simpson clonality was calculated as the square root of Simpson's diversity index over productive rearrangements. This is the immuneACCESS table as TCRdb keeps it, with only in-frame sequences that have V and J called. A part of the clones is gone; compared with another copy, unresolved V genes explain less than half, and the rest is unexplained. V and J calls plus clone size are reproduced from that table; the DNA served to infer D and trimming. Across this sample there are roughly 150,000 clones, with 70% to 90% seen only once. The ten largest account for 2% to 2.5% of the sample.

The receptor's source is a man aged 45-60 years who had recovered from COVID-19. The material sequenced was peripheral blood. Recombination joined TRBV28 with TRBJ1-1; 9 central nucleotides agree with TRBD1. The nucleotide sequence reads as follows: TGTGCCAGCAGTTCCACAGGGGGCAGGAACACTGAAGCTTTCTTT. Translated, it gives CASSSTGGRNTEAFF.